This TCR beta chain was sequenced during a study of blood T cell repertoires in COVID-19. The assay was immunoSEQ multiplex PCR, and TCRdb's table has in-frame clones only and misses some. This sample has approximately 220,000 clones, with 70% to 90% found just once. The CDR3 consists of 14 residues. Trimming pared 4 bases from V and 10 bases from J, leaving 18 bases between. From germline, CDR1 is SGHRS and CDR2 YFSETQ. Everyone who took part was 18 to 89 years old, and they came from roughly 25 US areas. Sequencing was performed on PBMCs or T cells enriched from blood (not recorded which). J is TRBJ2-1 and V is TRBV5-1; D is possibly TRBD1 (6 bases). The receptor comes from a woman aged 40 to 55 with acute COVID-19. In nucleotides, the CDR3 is TGCGCCAGCAGCCCACACTGGAGGACAGACGAGCAGTTCTTC. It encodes CASSPHWRTDEQFF.